This T cell receptor beta chain originates from a study of beta chain features in type 1 diabetes. The study's findings and limits: No resolution was reached here on whether HLA type influences TCRB rearrangement. There was a moderate but significant shortening of TCRB CDR3s in all four CD4+ subsets of Type 1 diabetes patients.

CDR3 length equals 14 residues. Trimming shortened V by 6 bases and J by 1 base, and 12 bases separated the two germline ends. Germline V gene data show CDR1 as SGHTA and CDR2 as FQGNSA. Every isolated RNA sample was fully reverse transcribed, so sequencing captured expressed TCRB transcripts. Sequencing used immunoSEQ multiplex PCR; TCRdb keeps in-frame clones, though not all of them. Of about 340,000 clones listed, approximately 12% are singletons. This clone appeared a few times. Its antigen remains unknown. The V gene is TRBV7-2, the J gene TRBJ2-5; D uncertain. Sample: naive CD4+ T cells from blood. This sequence originates from a woman in her late teens or twenties with type 1 diabetes. In DNA, the CDR3 is TGTGCCAGCAGGTCATACGACTCCCAAGAGACCCAGTACTTC. Protein product: CASRSYDSQETQYF. The full variable domain, rest sourced from reference TRBV7-2 and TRBJ2-5, is GAGVSQSPSNKVTEKGKDVELRCDPISGHTALYWYRQSLGQGLEFLIYFQGNSAPDKSGLPSDRFSAERTGGSVSTLTIQRTQQEDSAVYLCASRSYDSQETQYFGPGTRLLVL.